These 14 T cell receptor beta chains were all obtained from the same sample, sequenced in a study of early T cells in non-severe SARS-CoV-2 infection. A single record per CDR3 protein comes from TCRdb applying MiXCR to the 5' RACE reads. The sample yields 80,000 or so distinct CDR3 sequences, 15% to 17% seen once. The source material was whole blood. Receptor source: an adult who was a healthcare worker with PCR-confirmed SARS-CoV-2 infection or an uninfected control (not recorded which).

This sequence joins TRBV9 and TRBJ1-6; 7 bases are shared with TRBD1. V dropped 4 bases and J dropped 8; count of bases not matched to a gene: 15. The CDR3 contains 17 residues. CDR1 is SGDLS, CDR2 YYNGEE, per germline. The CDR3, as DNA: TGTGCCAGCAGCCCCCTTGGGACAGCGAAGTGGGATTCACCCCTCCACTTT. Translating gives CASSPLGTAKWDSPLHF.

This clonotype was detected a few times. This rearrangement joins TRBV25-1 to TRBJ2-3, with D unclear. Germline assignment: CDR1 MGHDK and CDR2 SYGVNS. This CDR3 comprises 13 residues. Trimming removed 5 bases from V and 0 bases from J, with 6 bases in between. The CDR3 coding sequence is TGTGCCAGCAGTAGTCCTAGCACAGATACGCAGTATTTT. Residues: CASSSPSTDTQYF.

The rearrangement uses TRBV12-3 or TRBV12-4 and TRBJ1-1; maybe TRBD1 (5 bases). Trimming pared 6 bases from V and 3 bases from J, leaving 11 bases between. There are 13 residues in the CDR3. The DNA of the CDR3 is TGTGCCAGCAGCGACGACAGTTACACTGAAGCTTTCTTT. This translates into CASSDDSYTEAFF.

V and J are TRBV29-1 and TRBJ2-7; 7 bases map to TRBD1. The CDR3 consists of 13 residues. Trimming at V came to 6 bases and at J to 9 bases, leaving 14 bases not matched to a gene. Per the germline V gene, CDR1 is SQVTM and CDR2 is ANQGSEA. DNA for the CDR3: TGCAGCGTCCGGACAGGAGTCTTGGGGGCGCAGTACTTC. Translated, it gives CSVRTGVLGAQYF.

The table lists this clonotype with a few counts. This chain uses TRBV7-3 with TRBJ2-7; D is uncertain. The CDR3 has 13 residues. Germline lookup yields CDR1 SGHTA and CDR2 FQGTGA. Trimming left V 2 bases short and J 2 bases short, with 7 bases between. The CDR3 is CASSLDRAYEQYF. CDR3 coding DNA: TGTGCCAGCAGCTTAGACCGGGCCTACGAGCAGTACTTC. The complete variable domain, with remaining parts taken from reference TRBV7-3 and TRBJ2-7, reads GAGVSQTPSNKVTEKGKYVELRCDPISGHTALYWYRQSLGQGPEFLIYFQGTGAADDSGLPNDRFFAVRPEGSVSTLKIQRTERGDSAVYLCASSLDRAYEQYFGPGTRLTVT.

This clonotype has at least ten counts. The rearrangement links TRBV7-9 to TRBJ1-4; TRBD1 aligns across 9 bases. The CDR3 sequence is 17 residues long. The junction had 17 bases not matched to a gene; V was cut back by 5 bases and J by 10 bases. Germline V CDR1 and CDR2: SEHNR, FQNEAQ (reference sequence). The CDR3 nucleotides are TGTGCCAGCAGCCCTCCGGGACAGGGTAGTACGAACGCAAAACTGTTTTTT. Translation: CASSPPGQGSTNAKLFF.

This clonotype was picked up a small number of times. The V and J genes are TRBV6-1 and TRBJ2-1; 14 bases agree with TRBD2. The germline CDR1 and CDR2 sequences are MNHNS and SASEGT. The CDR3 extends over 17 amino acids. After removal of 7 bases from V and 4 bases from J, the junction contained 9 bases not matched to a gene. The CDR3 DNA reads TGTGCCAGCACCGGACTAGCGGGGGGAGTTCCATACAATGAGCAGTTCTTC. Its protein product is CASTGLAGGVPYNEQFF.

Worth noting for this clonotype: Relative to the germline gene, one junction end is altered; a read error may explain this. The CDR3 region is CASSHSGTGVTDTQYF. The CDR3 bases are TGTGCCAGCAGTCACTCCGGGACTGGGGTGACAGATACGCAGTATTTT. V is TRBV6-5 and J is TRBJ2-3; maybe TRBD2 (6 bases). This CDR3 has 16 residues. In germline, CDR1 is MNHEY, CDR2 SVGAGI.

In this sample, this clonotype turned up many times. The chain carries TRBV7-6 and TRBJ2-7, with 8 positions matching TRBD1. Trimming cost V 1 base and J 2 bases; bases outside gene matches: 7. The CDR3 totals 16 residues. Germline assignment: CDR1 SGHVS and CDR2 FNYEAQ. The CDR3 DNA follows: TGTGCCAGCAGCTTAGAACCCGGGACAGGTACCTACGAGCAGTACTTC. Protein: CASSLEPGTGTYEQYF.

Concerning this clonotype itself: A clone one base away is much larger, so this may be a read error. V usage is TRBV7-9 and J usage is TRBJ1-2; tentatively, D is TRBD1 (5 bases). The CDR3 consists of 15 residues. Germline CDR1 is SEHNR and CDR2 is FQNEAQ (reference sequence). The CDR3 bases are TGTGTCAGCAGCTCTCTACAGGCTCGACCCTATGGCTACACCTTC. Its protein is CVSSSLQARPYGYTF.

This clonotype was recorded a few times. The chain uses TRBV29-1 and TRBJ1-2; TRBD1 matches at 7 bases. The germline CDR1 and CDR2 sequences are SQVTM and ANQGSEA. CDR3 length: 15 amino acids. J lost 2 bases, V lost 0 bases, and 6 bases had no gene match. The CDR3 loop reads CSVEDRRQGNYGYTF. DNA for the CDR3: TGCAGCGTTGAAGATCGGCGACAGGGAAACTATGGCTACACCTTC. The variable domain in full, with the rest retrieved from reference TRBV29-1 and TRBJ1-2, is SAVISQKPSRDICQRGTSLTIQCQVDSQVTMMFWYRQQPGQSLTLIATANQGSEATYESGFVIDKFPISRPNLTFSTLTVSNMSPEDSSIYLCSVEDRRQGNYGYTFGSGTRLTVV.

This clonotype was counted ten times or more. The rearrangement joins TRBV5-1 to TRBJ1-6; D is unresolved. Germline CDR1 SGHRS, CDR2 YFSETQ. CDR3 length equals 15 residues. Between the trimmed V and J ends, which lost 0 bases and 9 bases, there was a span of 13 bases. The DNA for the CDR3 is TGCGCCAGCAGCTTGGACTCCGGCTACGGTTCACCCCTCCACTTT. Translation gives CASSLDSGYGSPLHF.

The chain carries TRBV20-1 and TRBJ2-7, with 9 bases aligning to TRBD2. This CDR3 spans 13 amino acids. V lost 4 bases, J lost 6 bases, and 7 bases stayed unmatched. Germline loops: CDR1 DFQATT, CDR2 SNEGSKA (reference sequence). The CDR3 nucleotides read TGCAGTGCTACTTTAGCGGGAGTCGGCGAGCAGTACTTC. Its translation is CSATLAGVGEQYF.

The chain is built from TRBV20-1 and TRBJ2-7, with TRBD1 as a possible D gene (6 bases). CDR1 is DFQATT, CDR2 SNEGSKA, per germline (reference sequence). V lost 3 bases to trimming and J lost 5 bases, with 17 bases between them. The CDR3 covers 14 residues. CDR3 sequence reads: CSASYTGRRDEQYF. Written as DNA, the CDR3 is TGCAGTGCTAGCTATACAGGGAGAAGGGACGAGCAGTACTTC.